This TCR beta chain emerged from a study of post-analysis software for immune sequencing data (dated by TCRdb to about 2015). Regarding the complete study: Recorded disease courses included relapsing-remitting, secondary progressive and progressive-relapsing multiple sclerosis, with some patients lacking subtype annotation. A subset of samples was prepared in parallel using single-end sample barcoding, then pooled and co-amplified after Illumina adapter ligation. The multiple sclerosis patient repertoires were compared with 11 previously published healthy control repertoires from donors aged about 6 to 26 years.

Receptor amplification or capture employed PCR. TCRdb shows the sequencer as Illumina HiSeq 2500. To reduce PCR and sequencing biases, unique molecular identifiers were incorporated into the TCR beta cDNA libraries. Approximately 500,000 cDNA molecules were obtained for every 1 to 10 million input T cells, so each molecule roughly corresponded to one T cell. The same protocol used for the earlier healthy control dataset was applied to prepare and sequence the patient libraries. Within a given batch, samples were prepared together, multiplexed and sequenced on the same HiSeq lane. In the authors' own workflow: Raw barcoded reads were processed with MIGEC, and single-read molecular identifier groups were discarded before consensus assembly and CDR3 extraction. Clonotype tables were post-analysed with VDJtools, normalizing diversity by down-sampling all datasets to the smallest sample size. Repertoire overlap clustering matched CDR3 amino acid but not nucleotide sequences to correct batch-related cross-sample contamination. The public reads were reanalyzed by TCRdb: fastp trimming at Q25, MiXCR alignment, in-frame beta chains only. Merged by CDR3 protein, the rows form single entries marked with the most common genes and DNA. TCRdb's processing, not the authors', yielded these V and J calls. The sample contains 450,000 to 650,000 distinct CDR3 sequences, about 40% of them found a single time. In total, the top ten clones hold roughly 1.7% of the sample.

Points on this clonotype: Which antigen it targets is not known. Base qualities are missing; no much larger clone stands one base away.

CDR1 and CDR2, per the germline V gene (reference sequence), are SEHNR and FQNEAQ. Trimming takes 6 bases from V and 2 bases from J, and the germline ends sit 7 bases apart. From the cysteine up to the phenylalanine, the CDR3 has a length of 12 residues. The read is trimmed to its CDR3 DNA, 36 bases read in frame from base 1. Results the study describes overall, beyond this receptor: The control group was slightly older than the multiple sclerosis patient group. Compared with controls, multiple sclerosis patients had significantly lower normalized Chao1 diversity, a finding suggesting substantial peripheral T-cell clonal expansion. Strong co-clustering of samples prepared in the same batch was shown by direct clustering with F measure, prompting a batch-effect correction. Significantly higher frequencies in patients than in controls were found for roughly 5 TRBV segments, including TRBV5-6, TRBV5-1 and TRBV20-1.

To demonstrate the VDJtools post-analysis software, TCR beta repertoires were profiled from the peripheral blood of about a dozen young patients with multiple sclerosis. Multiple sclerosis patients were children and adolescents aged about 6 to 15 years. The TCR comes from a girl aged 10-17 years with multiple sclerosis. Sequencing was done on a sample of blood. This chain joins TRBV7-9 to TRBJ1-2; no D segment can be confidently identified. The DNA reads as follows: TGTGCCAGCAGGCGAGAGAACTATGGCTACACCTTC. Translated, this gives CASRRENYGYTF.